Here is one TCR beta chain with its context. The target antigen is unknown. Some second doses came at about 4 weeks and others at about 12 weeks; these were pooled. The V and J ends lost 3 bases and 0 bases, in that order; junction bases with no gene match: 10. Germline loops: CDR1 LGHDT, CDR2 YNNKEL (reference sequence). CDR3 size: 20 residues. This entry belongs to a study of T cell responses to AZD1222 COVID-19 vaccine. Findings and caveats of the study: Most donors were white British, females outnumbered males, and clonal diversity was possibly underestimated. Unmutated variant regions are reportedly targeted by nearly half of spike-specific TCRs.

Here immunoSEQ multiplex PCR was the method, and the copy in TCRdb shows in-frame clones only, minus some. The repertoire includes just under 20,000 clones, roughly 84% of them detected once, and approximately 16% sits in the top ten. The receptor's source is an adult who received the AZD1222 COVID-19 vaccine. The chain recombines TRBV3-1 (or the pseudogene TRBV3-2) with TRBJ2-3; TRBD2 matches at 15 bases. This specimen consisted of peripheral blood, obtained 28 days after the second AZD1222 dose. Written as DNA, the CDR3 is TGTGCCAGCAGCCACCCGGGACTAGCGGGGGGTAAGCTTAGCACAGATACGCAGTATTTT. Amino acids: CASSHPGLAGGKLSTDTQYF.